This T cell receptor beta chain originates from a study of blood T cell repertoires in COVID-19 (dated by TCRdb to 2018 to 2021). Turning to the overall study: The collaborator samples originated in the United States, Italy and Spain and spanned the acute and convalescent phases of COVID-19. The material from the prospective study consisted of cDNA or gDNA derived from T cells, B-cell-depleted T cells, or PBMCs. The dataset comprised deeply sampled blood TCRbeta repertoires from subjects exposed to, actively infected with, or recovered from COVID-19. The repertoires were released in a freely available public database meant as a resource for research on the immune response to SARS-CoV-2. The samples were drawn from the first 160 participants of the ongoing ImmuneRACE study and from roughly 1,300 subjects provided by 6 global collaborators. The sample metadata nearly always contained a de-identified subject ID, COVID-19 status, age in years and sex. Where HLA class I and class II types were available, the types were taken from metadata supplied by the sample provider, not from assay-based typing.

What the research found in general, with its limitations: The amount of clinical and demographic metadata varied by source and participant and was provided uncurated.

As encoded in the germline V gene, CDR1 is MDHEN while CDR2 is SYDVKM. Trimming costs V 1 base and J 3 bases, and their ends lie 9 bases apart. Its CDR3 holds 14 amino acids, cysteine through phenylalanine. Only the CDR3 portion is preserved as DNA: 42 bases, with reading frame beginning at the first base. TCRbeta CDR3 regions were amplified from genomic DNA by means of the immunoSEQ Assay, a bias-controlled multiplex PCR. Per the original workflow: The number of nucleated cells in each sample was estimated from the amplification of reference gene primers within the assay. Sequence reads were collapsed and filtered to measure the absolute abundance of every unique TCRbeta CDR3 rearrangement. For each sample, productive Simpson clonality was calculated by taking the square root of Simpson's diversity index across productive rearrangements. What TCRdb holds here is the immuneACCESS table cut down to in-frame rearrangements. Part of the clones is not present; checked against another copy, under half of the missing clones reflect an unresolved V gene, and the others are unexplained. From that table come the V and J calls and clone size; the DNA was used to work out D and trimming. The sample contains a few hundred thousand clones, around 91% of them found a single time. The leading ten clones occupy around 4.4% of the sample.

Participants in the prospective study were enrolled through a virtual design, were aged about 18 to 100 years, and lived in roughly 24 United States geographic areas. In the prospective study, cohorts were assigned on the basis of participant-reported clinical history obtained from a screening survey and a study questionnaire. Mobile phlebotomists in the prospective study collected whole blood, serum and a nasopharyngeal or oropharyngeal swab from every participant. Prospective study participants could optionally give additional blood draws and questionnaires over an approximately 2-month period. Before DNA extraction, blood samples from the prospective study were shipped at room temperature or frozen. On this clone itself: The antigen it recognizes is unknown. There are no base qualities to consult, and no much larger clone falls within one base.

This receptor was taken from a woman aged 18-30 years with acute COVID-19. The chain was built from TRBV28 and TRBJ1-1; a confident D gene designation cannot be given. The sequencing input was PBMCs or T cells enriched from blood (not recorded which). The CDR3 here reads CASSLSDTHTEAFF. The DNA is TGTGCCAGCAGTTTATCAGACACGCACACTGAAGCTTTCTTT.